This T cell receptor (beta chain) was identified in a study of patients and donors after allogeneic stem cell transplantation. This clonotype has more than one count but fewer than ten. TCRdb called the RT-PCR reads again in MiXCR, with one record for every CDR3 protein. The sample carries about 400,000 distinct CDR3 sequences, 16% recorded once. The source is a human donor who was either an allogeneic HSCT recipient or a stem cell or donor lymphocyte infusion donor (not recorded which). It is not recorded whose cells these are; they may come from a transplant donor. Sequenced input: blood, either unsorted or a sorted T cell fraction (not recorded which).

CDR3 sequence reads: CASRGDGTYEQYF. The CDR3 DNA reads TGTGCCAGCAGGGGGGACGGAACCTACGAGCAGTACTTC. The J gene is TRBJ2-7, the V gene TRBV2; D tentatively reads TRBD1 or TRBD2 (5 bases each). This CDR3 has 13 residues. Trimming took 6 bases from V and 2 from J, leaving 11 bases between them. From germline, CDR1 is SNHLY and CDR2 FYNNEI. The full variable domain, with the rest looked up from reference TRBV2 and TRBJ2-7, is EPEVTQTPSHQVTQMGQEVILRCVPISNHLYFYWYRQILGQKVEFLVSFYNNEISEKSEIFDDQFSVERPDGSNFTLKIRSTKLEDSAMYFCASRGDGTYEQYFGPGTRLTVT.